Listed here are 21 T cell receptor beta chains from one sample, sequenced in a study of T cell responses to AZD1222 COVID-19 vaccine. Some clones are missing from TCRdb's copy, which holds only in-frame ones; the method was immunoSEQ multiplex PCR. This sample carries approximately 28,000 clones, 93% of them seen once, and the ten largest clones take 7.5% to 10%. Sequences were derived from peripheral blood, sampled on day 0 of AZD1222 vaccination. All receptors come from an adult in good health.

The rearrangement links TRBV6-6 to TRBJ1-5; the D is unclear. Germline CDR1 reads MNHNY; CDR2 reads SVGAGI (reference sequence). V lost 6 bases and J lost 1, with 13 bases in between. The CDR3 has 15 residues. The CDR3: CASSRGQGSNQPQHF. The CDR3 DNA reads TGTGCCAGCAGCCGAGGCCAAGGGAGCAATCAGCCCCAGCATTTT.

This clone appeared once. V is TRBV4-1 and J is TRBJ1-1, with unresolved D. Germline CDR1 reads MGHRA; CDR2 reads YSYEKL. V lost 5 bases and J lost 0, with 7 bases in between. The CDR3 totals 13 residues. This CDR3 reads CASSRDVNTEAFF. CDR3 DNA: TGCGCCAGCAGCAGAGACGTGAACACTGAAGCTTTCTTT.

The chain combines TRBV3-1 (or the pseudogene TRBV3-2) with TRBJ2-1; D gene uncertain. This CDR3 comprises 16 residues. CDR1 LGHDT and CDR2 YNNKEL come from the germline V gene (reference sequence). Trimming cost V 4 bases and J 3 bases, with 16 bases left between them. The CDR3 nucleotides are TGTGCCAGCAGCCCTTGGCCCGCGACAATCTACAATGAGCAGTTCTTC. Translation gives CASSPWPATIYNEQFF.

The V call is TRBV24-1, the J call TRBJ2-1; D gene uncertain. The V end lost 5 bases, the J end lost 7 bases, and 11 bases lay between the germline ends. This CDR3 has 13 amino acids. Per germline, CDR1 KGHDR and CDR2 SFDVKD. CDR3 amino acids: CATSVGSKNEQFF. The CDR3 DNA reads as TGTGCCACCAGTGTGGGTAGTAAGAATGAGCAGTTCTTC.

CDR3 bases: TGTGCCAGCTCACAAACCGGGACCGATTTACCGGGCGAGCAGTACTTC. Translating it yields CASSQTGTDLPGEQYF. The gene calls are TRBV18 and TRBJ2-7, with D perhaps assigned TRBD1 or TRBD2 (5 bases each). This CDR3 has 16 residues. Trimming took off 4 bases at V and 6 bases at J, with 22 bases between the two ends. Per germline, CDR1 KGHSH and CDR2 LQKENI. The variable domain in full, completed from reference TRBV18 and TRBJ2-7, reads NAGVMQNPRHLVRRRGQEARLRCSPMKGHSHVYWYRQLPEEGLKFMVYLQKENIIDESGMPKERFSAEFPKEGPSILRIQQVVRGDSAAYFCASSQTGTDLPGEQYFGPGTRLTVT.

This chain uses TRBV27 with TRBJ1-4; D is unclear. This CDR3 is built from 15 residues. Germline lookup yields CDR1 MNHEY and CDR2 SMNVEV (reference sequence). Trimming removed 2 bases at V and 0 bases at J, with 7 bases between. CDR3 nucleotide sequence: TGTGCCAGCAGTTTAACATTCGCAACTAATGAAAAACTGTTTTTT. It yields the protein CASSLTFATNEKLFF.

The chain carries TRBV6-6 and TRBJ2-5; TRBD1 matches at 7 bases. Per the germline V gene, CDR1 is MNHNY and CDR2 is SVGAGI (reference sequence). The junction had 3 bases not matched to a gene; V was cut back by 6 bases and J by 2 bases. CDR3 length: 13 residues. CDR3 coding DNA: TGTGCCAGCAGAAGGGGACAGCAAGAGACCCAGTACTTC. Protein: CASRRGQQETQYF.

The chain recombines TRBV6-5 with TRBJ1-1, with TRBD1 identical over 8 bases. This CDR3 has 15 amino acids. Losses at the gene ends were 5 bases for V and 1 base for J; bases not matched to a gene: 6. Germline V gene lookup returns CDR1 MNHEY and CDR2 SVGAGI. CDR3 DNA sequence: TGTGCCAGCAGTCTCTCAGGGGGCGGGAACACTGAAGCTTTCTTT. This translates into CASSLSGGGNTEAFF.

Here the CDR3 reads CAWSVLGSNEKLFF. The CDR3 nucleotides are TGTGCCTGGAGTGTACTTGGCAGTAATGAAAAACTGTTTTTT. J is TRBJ1-4 and V is TRBV30; D is uncertain. This CDR3 is 14 amino acids long. Germline values: CDR1 GTSNPN, CDR2 SVGIG (reference sequence). With 0 bases removed from V and 4 bases from J, the gap between germline ends came to 9 bases.

The rearrangement joins TRBV6-5 to TRBJ1-1; D uncertain. Trimming shortened V by 7 bases and J by 1 base, and 16 bases separated the two germline ends. CDR1 is MNHEY and CDR2 is SVGAGI in the germline V gene. CDR3 length: 15 amino acids. The CDR3 loop is CASTPSTAGNTEAFF. CDR3 DNA: TGTGCCAGCACTCCCAGCACGGCAGGGAACACTGAAGCTTTCTTT.

The V call is TRBV5-4, the J call TRBJ2-7, with TRBD2 identical over 9 bases. With 4 bases clipped from V and 4 bases from J, the junction kept 9 bases outside the gene matches. Germline CDR1 reads SGHNT; CDR2 reads YYREEE (reference sequence). This CDR3 contains 15 residues. The CDR3 DNA sequence: TGTGCCAGCAGCGCAGGGACTAGCCTAAATTACGAGCAGTACTTC. It codes for CASSAGTSLNYEQYF.

The V and J genes are TRBV7-6 and TRBJ1-4; D is ambiguous. V was cut by 1 base and J by 10 bases, with 10 bases left in between. Looked up from germline, CDR1 is SGHVS and CDR2 is FNYEAQ. The CDR3 runs 13 residues. The chain's CDR3 is CASSLGRVAKLFF. The CDR3 DNA is TGTGCCAGCAGCTTAGGACGGGTGGCAAAACTGTTTTTT.

The chain has TRBV27 and TRBJ2-2; no definite D call. CDR1 and CDR2 (germline): MNHEY, SMNVEV (reference sequence). V gave up 4 bases and J gave up 4 bases, with 1 base separating them. The CDR3 has 11 residues. The CDR3 coding sequence is TGTGCCAGCAGTTCCACCGGGGAGCTGTTTTTT. It codes for CASSSTGELFF.

V usage is TRBV5-1 and J usage is TRBJ1-2; D is possibly TRBD1 (5 bases). Germline V gene data show CDR1 as SGHRS and CDR2 as YFSETQ. This CDR3 comprises 15 residues. The V gene lost 4 bases and the J gene lost 1 base, with 14 bases spanning the gap. The CDR3 region has the DNA TGCGCCAGCAGCCTTTCGACAGCGCTTAACTATGGCTACACCTTC. Translated: CASSLSTALNYGYTF.

V is TRBV25-1 and J is TRBJ1-2, with D perhaps TRBD1 (6 bases). Germline V CDR1 and CDR2: MGHDK, SYGVNS. V lost 5 bases and J lost 8, with 12 bases in between. This CDR3 is 12 amino acids long. The CDR3 here is CASSLGAGGYTF. In nucleotides, the CDR3 is TGTGCCAGCAGTTTGGGGGCTGGAGGCTACACCTTC.

The chain employs TRBV4-2 and TRBJ2-3; TRBD2 agrees at 11 bases. From germline, CDR1 is LGHNA and CDR2 YNFKEQ. This CDR3 comprises 16 residues. V shed 4 bases and J 2 bases; nucleotides not matched to a gene: 5. The CDR3 bases are TGTGCCAGCAGCCGCTCTAGCGGGGGGCTCACAGATACGCAGTATTTT. Encoded protein: CASSRSSGGLTDTQYF.

The V gene is TRBV7-2, the J gene TRBJ2-7, with D uncertain. Trimming left V 3 bases short and J 0 bases short, with 12 bases between. CDR3 length equals 15 residues. Germline assignment: CDR1 SGHTA and CDR2 FQGNSA. The CDR3 DNA follows: TGTGCCAGCAGCTTTATGCCCATTGGCTCCTACGAGCAGTACTTC. Protein product: CASSFMPIGSYEQYF.

The chain is built from TRBV15 and TRBJ1-2; no reliable D call. Trimming took off 1 base at V and 8 bases at J, with 20 bases between the two ends. The CDR3 loop spans 16 amino acids. Germline loops: CDR1 LNHNV, CDR2 YYDKDF (reference sequence). The CDR3 coding sequence is TGTGCCACCAGCAGAGGCGACATGGACCTCGCTAACGGCTACACCTTC. It codes for CATSRGDMDLANGYTF.

This chain uses TRBV11-1 with TRBJ1-5, with a weak D call TRBD1 (5 bases). This CDR3 has 15 amino acids. V dropped 1 base and J dropped 6 bases, with 13 bases sitting between them. Per the germline V gene, CDR1 is SGHAT and CDR2 is FQDESV (reference sequence). The CDR3: CASSLVYPGTQPQHF. CDR3 bases: TGTGCCAGCAGCTTAGTATACCCAGGGACTCAGCCCCAGCATTTT.

In DNA form, the CDR3 reads TGCGCCAGCAGTGAGTACCAGCTCTCCGTGGATCAGCCCCAGCATTTT. Amino acids: CASSEYQLSVDQPQHF. The V call is TRBV10-1, the J call TRBJ1-5; D not resolved. CDR1 WNHNN and CDR2 SYGVQD come from the germline V gene (reference sequence). The length of the CDR3 is 16 residues. V was clipped by 1 base and J by 5 bases, with 15 bases between them.

The gene calls are TRBV2 and TRBJ2-1, with 12 bases lining up with TRBD2. V was pared by 7 bases and J by 5 bases, with 3 bases of the junction left unmatched. Looked up from germline, CDR1 is SNHLY and CDR2 is FYNNEI. The CDR3 totals 14 residues. CDR3 DNA: TGTGCCAGCATGGGACTAGCGGGCCACAATGAGCAGTTCTTC. This codes for CASMGLAGHNEQFF.